This is a list of T cell receptor beta chains from one sample in a study of blood T cell repertoires in COVID-19. Sequencing used immunoSEQ multiplex PCR; TCRdb keeps in-frame clones, though not all of them. The table includes 200,000 to 300,000 clones, roughly 85% detected once. What was sequenced was PBMCs or T cells enriched from blood (not recorded which). The receptors stem from a woman between 45 and 60 years old with acute COVID-19. Both conserved end residues are part of each CDR3. A D gene is named only where the DNA matches it firmly. Only some rows state a clone size, as once, few, many or a class for expanded clones.

>TRBJ1-5|17|.|.|TRBV3-1/TRBV3-2
TGTGCCAGCAAGGATTGTCCTCGACAGGTGCCTTTGTGGCCCCAGCATTTT
CASKDCPRQVPLWPQHF
>TRBJ2-5|14|.|.|TRBV6-2/TRBV6-3
TGTGCCAGCAGTTACGGACAGTCCCAAGAGACCCAGTACTTC
CASSYGQSQETQYF
>TRBJ1-2|18|few|TRBD1|TRBV4-3
TGCGCCAGCAGCCAAGTTTTTGGACCGGGACAGGGGTTCTATGGCTACACCTTC
CASSQVFGPGQGFYGYTF
>TRBJ1-5|14|.|.|TRBV30
TGTGCCTGGAAAGCCGGACAGAAGAATCAGCCCCAGCATTTT
CAWKAGQKNQPQHF
>TRBJ2-1|15|.|TRBD1|TRBV11-3
TGTGCCAGCAGCTCCGGGACAGGGTCCTACAATGAGCAGTTCTTC
CASSSGTGSYNEQFF
>TRBJ1-5|16|.|TRBD1|TRBV9
TGTGCCAGCCCCCCGGAGGGCAGGGGGCGCAATCAGCCCCAGCATTTT
CASPPEGRGRNQPQHF
>TRBJ2-5|12|.|.|TRBV30
TGTGCCTGGAGTGTAGGAGGGGAGACCCAGTACTTC
CAWSVGGETQYF
>TRBJ1-2|16|.|TRBD1|TRBV19
TGTGCCAGTAGTACGACCCCACAGGGGGCAGGCTATGGCTACACCTTC
CASSTTPQGAGYGYTF
>TRBJ2-5|13|once|TRBD1|TRBV18
TGTGCCAGCTCAGCGGGACAGGCCGAGACCCAGTACTTC
CASSAGQAETQYF
>TRBJ2-2|16|.|TRBD2|TRBV9
TGTGCCAGCAGCCCAGACGGGGGGTTTTACACCGGGGAGCTGTTTTTT
CASSPDGGFYTGELFF
>TRBJ1-2|14|.|TRBD1|TRBV7-2
TGTGCCAGCAGCTTAGGGGGGACAGCATGGGGCTACACCTTC
CASSLGGTAWGYTF
>TRBJ1-1|14|.|.|TRBV2
TGTGCCAGCAGCACCCTGGGACAGAACACTGAAGCTTTCTTT
CASSTLGQNTEAFF